One sample yielded the 11 T cell receptor beta chains listed below, sequenced in a study of a mutant IDH1 vaccine in newly diagnosed glioma. Specified time point: baseline, week 1 (first vaccination visit). This sample's treatment: pre-vaccination baseline after standard-of-care therapy. Measured with immunoSEQ multiplex PCR; TCRdb has only the in-frame clones, and not every one. The sample includes tens of thousands of clones, more than 65% of them seen just once. The sample consisted of PBMCs, taken from a glioma patient treated with radiotherapy, temozolomide or both. Receptors originate from a man aged 50 or older with glioma.

The V call is TRBV29-1, the J call TRBJ1-4; maybe TRBD1 (5 bases). This CDR3 has 11 amino acids. Germline V gene lookup returns CDR1 SQVTM and CDR2 ANQGSEA. V shed 7 bases and J shed 8 bases, with 11 bases lying between them. The chain's CDR3 is CSAAGGEKLFF. CDR3 DNA: TGCAGCGCTGCCGGGGGGGAAAAACTGTTTTTT.

This rearrangement joins TRBV5-1 to TRBJ1-2; no clear D. The germline CDR1 and CDR2 sequences are SGHRS and YFSETQ. This CDR3 contains 14 residues. Deletions cut 4 bases from V and 8 bases from J, with 18 bases between. DNA of the CDR3: TGCGCCAGCAGCCTGGACGTACGGGCCCAAGGCTACACCTTC. It encodes CASSLDVRAQGYTF.

The CDR3 is CASSYSIVGGADGYTF. DNA for the CDR3: TGTGCCAGCAGTTACTCAATTGTAGGAGGGGCGGATGGCTACACCTTC. The rearrangement links TRBV6-5 to TRBJ1-2; tentatively, D is TRBD1 (5 bases). Germline CDR1 is MNHEY and CDR2 is SVGAGI. Trimming shortened V by 0 bases and J by 6 bases, and 17 bases separated the two germline ends. CDR3 size: 16 residues.

This rearrangement joins TRBV4-1 to TRBJ2-1; TRBD2 aligns across 9 bases. Per the germline V gene, CDR1 is MGHRA and CDR2 is YSYEKL. This CDR3 spans 17 amino acids. The V gene end was trimmed by 1 base and the J gene end by 8 bases; junction bases not matched to a gene: 12. The CDR3 nucleotides read TGCGCCAGCAGCCAAGGGGATAGCGGGGGCTACCGGGATGAGCAGTTCTTC. It translates to CASSQGDSGGYRDEQFF.

This chain joins TRBV13 and TRBJ1-1; D gene uncertain. The V and J ends lost 4 bases and 3 bases respectively, with 15 bases between them. The CDR3 has 15 amino acids. Looked up from germline, CDR1 is PRHDT and CDR2 is FYEKMQ (reference sequence). This CDR3 is CASSSRSTDYTEAFF. The CDR3, as DNA: TGTGCCAGCAGCTCAAGGTCAACGGATTACACTGAAGCTTTCTTT.

This clone was detected only a few times. The chain employs TRBV6-5 and TRBJ2-5; D is unclear. The CDR3 sequence is 13 residues long. From germline, CDR1 is MNHEY and CDR2 SVGAGI. The ends were cut back, 0 bases at V and 2 bases at J, with 4 bases in the middle. The chain's CDR3 is CASSYSSQETQYF. The CDR3 region has the DNA TGTGCCAGCAGTTACTCTTCTCAAGAGACCCAGTACTTC.

The chain joins TRBV30 to TRBJ1-4, with 9 bases aligning to TRBD1. This CDR3 spans 14 amino acids. CDR1 GTSNPN and CDR2 SVGIG come from the germline V gene (reference sequence). V gave up 2 bases and J gave up 7 bases; unmatched junction bases: 5. Here the CDR3 DNA reads TGTGCCTGGAGTCTACAGGGGGCAAGTGAAAAACTGTTTTTT. Encoded protein: CAWSLQGASEKLFF.

This chain joins TRBV10-3 and TRBJ2-7; D might be TRBD2 (5 bases). The V end was cut by 3 bases, the J end by 6 bases, with 15 bases between. CDR3 length equals 14 residues. CDR1 is ENHRY and CDR2 is SYGVKD in the germline V gene. Here the CDR3 DNA reads TGTGCCATCAGTGAAGGAGGTTCGGTAGTCGAGCAGTACTTC. Protein: CAISEGGSVVEQYF.

The chain joins TRBV19 to TRBJ1-2, with a possible D match to TRBD1 (5 bases). In germline, CDR1 is LNHDA, CDR2 SQIVND (reference sequence). Between the trimmed V and J ends, which lost 5 bases and 8 bases, there was a span of 15 bases. CDR3 size: 13 residues. The CDR3 reads CASSWEGSRGYTF. In DNA form, the CDR3 reads TGTGCCAGTAGTTGGGAGGGGAGCAGAGGCTACACCTTC.

V gene TRBV25-1 combines with J gene TRBJ1-2, with D perhaps matching TRBD1 (6 bases). The CDR3 covers 16 residues. The germline V gene has CDR1 MGHDK and CDR2 SYGVNS. Between the trimmed V and J ends, which lost 8 bases and 4 bases, there was a span of 23 bases. The CDR3 DNA sequence: TGTGCCAGCTCGTTTGCGAGGACAGCCTCTTTCTATGGCTACACCTTC. Encoded protein: CASSFARTASFYGYTF.

The chain links TRBV19 to TRBJ2-1; 7 nucleotides line up with TRBD1. The CDR3 spans 15 residues. Germline V gives CDR1 LNHDA, CDR2 SQIVND (reference sequence). Unmatched junction bases numbered 9, after V lost 5 bases and J lost 5 bases. DNA of the CDR3: TGTGCCAGTAGTTCGGACAGGTTGCTCGACAATGAGCAGTTCTTC. It translates to CASSSDRLLDNEQFF. Together with reference TRBV19 and TRBJ2-1, the CDR3 gives the full variable domain: DGGITQSPKYLFRKEGQNVTLSCEQNLNHDAMYWYRQDPGQGLRLIYYSQIVNDFQKGDIAEGYSVSREKKESFPLTVTSAQKNPTAFYLCASSSDRLLDNEQFFGPGTRLTVL.